Detailed here is one TCR beta chain. The antigen is undetermined. Amplification of TCR beta used genomic DNA extracted from peripheral blood. This record belongs to a study of T cell repertoires in aging, cancer and after chemotherapy. Study results and caveats: The repertoire data cannot show anything about immunological memory following chemotherapy. Untreated cancer patients had significantly lower blood TCR diversity than age-matched healthy donors. In healthy donors, age-related TCR diversity loss mainly reflected lost richness. Median generation probability rose over the chemotherapy interval in each cancer cohort, suggesting rebound thymic output.

Germline loops: CDR1 MNHEY, CDR2 SVGEGT. There are 16 residues in the CDR3. V lost 6 bases and J lost 0, with 16 bases in between. Rearranged V-D-J TRB sequences were amplified with a mixed TRB-A/B primer pool. MiXCR, applied by TCRdb to the multiplex PCR reads, yields one record per CDR3 protein. In the table there are over 1,500 distinct CDR3 sequences, around 29% of which are singletons. The V and J genes are TRBV6-2 or TRBV6-3 and TRBJ2-3; D gene ambiguous. Input material: blood. The TCR sequence derives from a human donor with a blood cancer. The donor label of this sample is uncertain. The CDR3 DNA is TGTGCCAGCAGCCTTTATGGCGTTTCTAGCACAGATACGCAGTATTTT. This encodes CASSLYGVSSTDTQYF.